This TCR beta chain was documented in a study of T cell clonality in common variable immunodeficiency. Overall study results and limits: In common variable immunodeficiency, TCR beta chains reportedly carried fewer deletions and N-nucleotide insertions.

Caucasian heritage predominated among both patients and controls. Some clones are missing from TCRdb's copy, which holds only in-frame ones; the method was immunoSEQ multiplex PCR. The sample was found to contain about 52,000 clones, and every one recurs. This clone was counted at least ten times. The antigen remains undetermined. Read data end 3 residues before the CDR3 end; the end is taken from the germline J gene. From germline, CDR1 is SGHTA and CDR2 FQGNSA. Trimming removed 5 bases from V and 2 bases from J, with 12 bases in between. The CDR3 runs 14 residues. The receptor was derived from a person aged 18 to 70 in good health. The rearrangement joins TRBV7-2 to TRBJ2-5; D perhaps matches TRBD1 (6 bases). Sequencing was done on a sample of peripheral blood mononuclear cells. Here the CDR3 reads CASSNGQRQETQYF. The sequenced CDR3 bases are TGTGCCAGCAGCAACGGACAGAGACAAGAGACC.